The TCR beta chain described here comes from a study of cytomegalovirus exposure and HLA in healthy donors (dated 2017 in TCRdb). About the investigation overall: According to an earlier analysis of a few hundred of the donors, about 170 million T cells yielded some 120 million unique TCR beta sequences and about 280 Gb of sequence data. An early release covering around 630 HLA-typed donors comprised about 290 gigabases of sequencing data and around 85 million unique TCR sequences. In a later analysis, previously published TCR beta repertoires from some 640 donors were re-analyzed and high-resolution HLA genotyping was added so that TCR occurrence patterns could be studied. Donor age, sex, ethnicity and CMV serostatus were compiled alongside the repertoire data. Using immunosequencing, the study profiled T cell repertoires from 666 subjects and related those repertoires to cytomegalovirus serostatus. In addition to the first cohort of several hundred subjects, a separate validation cohort of some 120 different subjects was used. Of the 398 genotyped donors, around 81% fell in the genetic ancestry cluster associated with self-reported Caucasian donors. A later genetic analysis took genome-wide SNP genotypes for 398 of the 666 donors and used that subset as a discovery cohort. All discovery cohort repertoires had been generated on a single sequencing platform. An earlier analysis of more than 450 of the donors used high-throughput TCR beta sequencing to judge whether each TCR beta V gene segment behaved as functional or pseudogenic. Among about 410 genotyped donors of the cohort, an average of around 250,000 unique TCR beta nucleotide sequences was sequenced per donor, of which 15% to 20% were non-productive. High-throughput TCR immunosequencing, statistical association of individual TCRs with disease status, and machine learning were combined to predict cytomegalovirus infection status. HLA typing included class I and class II loci at four-digit resolution. Rather than drawing on any new phenotypic data, the later analysis identified candidate immune exposures from TCR beta sequences and the way those sequences occurred across donors. The number of donors typed differed by locus, with roughly 620-630 for A, B, C, DRB1 and DQB1, 522 for DQA1, approximately 580 for DPA1, and some 440 for DPB1. The aim of the study was to test whether cataloging public T cell receptors could identify signatures of past pathogen exposure. About five DR-DQ haplotypes were treated as single units for association and clustering because of strong linkage in the cohort.

With regard to this clone: Its antigen remains unidentified. Per-nucleotide qualities are absent, and no much larger clonotype sits a single base away.

The CDR3 holds 17 amino acids from the cysteine to the phenylalanine. Only the CDR3 region is kept as DNA, spanning 51 bases read in frame from base 1. For this chain, trimming is 4 bases at the V end and 1 base at the J end, and the number of junction bases without a gene match is 9. The germline V gene specifies SGHVS as CDR1 and FNYEAQ as CDR2. The cohort consisted of fewer than 700 healthy bone marrow donors. At the time of sampling, all cohort members were nominally healthy, though unrecorded immune exposures were likely present. The donor was CMV seronegative and was included in the group of under 450 seronegative cohort members. Each donor provided a peripheral blood sample, and peripheral blood mononuclear cells were used for TCR beta sequencing. The Qiagen DNeasy Blood Extraction Kit was used to extract genomic DNA from the blood cell samples. Library preparation employed the immunoSEQ multiplex PCR assay. For the multiplex PCR, a mixture combining 60 forward primers for TCR Vbeta segments and 13 reverse primers for TCR Jbeta segments was used. Amplification of the CDR3 region of rearranged TCR beta genes was performed with a multiplex PCR assay on genomic DNA. The amplified TCR beta libraries were sequenced on the Illumina HiSeq System as 87-base-pair reads. On the study's bioinformatics: In a later analysis, some 80 million unique TCR beta chains were counted across the 666 repertoires, and roughly 11 million of these chains were shared by at least two donors. Raw reads were error-corrected and collapsed into unique sequences with a nearest-neighbor algorithm that merged closely related sequences to remove PCR and sequencing errors. To assign V, D and J gene segments, CDR3 sequences were aligned to IMGT reference sequences. Each retained sequence needed at least a six-nucleotide match to both a V gene segment and a J gene segment. Rearrangements were classified as productive when the CDR3 lacked stop codons and remained in frame with V and J, and all other rearrangements were classified as non-productive. CDR3 was defined according to IMGT convention as the region running from the second conserved V-encoded cysteine to the conserved J-encoded phenylalanine. In an earlier analysis of around 540 of the donors, sequences lacking an unambiguous match to a single V gene segment were excluded. In an earlier analysis of approximately 500 of the donors, a V segment was called functional when productive rearrangements were above 56.7%, and segregating when the standard deviation between donors exceeded 5%. To diagnose cytomegalovirus status from the catalog of TCR beta chain sequences, a statistical classification framework was built. A later analysis assigned V and J genes by comparing TCR nucleotide sequences with IMGT/GENE-DB human TR gene sequences. Using the TCRdist pipeline, a later analysis assigned CDR3 sequences along with most-parsimonious VDJ recombination scenarios. In a later analysis, every TCR beta chain was defined by the combination of its CDR3 amino acid sequence and its V-gene family, and reads without a unique V-gene family were dropped. In a later analysis, 500 to 700 highly shared, low-generation-probability nucleotide sequences were removed to address suspected cross-contamination and a sequencing artifact. In a later analysis, a clonal expansion index for each public chain was calculated from normalized within-repertoire ranks of inferred template counts. Generation probabilities in a later analysis came from a VDJ recombination model fitted to out-of-frame rearrangements, and those results were checked against IGoR. In a later analysis, hypergeometric tests were used to score TCR-TCR, TCR-HLA and TCR-CMV co-occurrence, with a repertoire-size bias correction applied to TCR pairs. In a later analysis, false discovery rates were estimated by permuting HLA or CMV assignments 20 times. A later analysis grouped co-occurring TCRs with DBSCAN, adding TCRdist sequence similarity when clustering within HLA-allele-positive subsets. Repertoires with fewer than 30,000 or more than 120,000 public chains were left out of co-occurrence clustering, as were about 5 repertoires with anomalous nucleotide sharing. As stored in TCRdb, this immuneACCESS dataset retains in-frame rearrangements with V and J assigned. A fraction of the clones does not appear; measured against another copy, unresolved V genes explain less than half of the discrepancy, and the remainder lacks a known reason. From that table come the V and J calls and clone size; the DNA was used to work out D and trimming. The sample yields 150,000 or so clones; just under 75% were counted once. Of the sample, approximately 1.6% is held by the ten largest clones.

Broader findings and caveats from the paper: Across donors, most TCR sequences were observed very rarely, whereas some public TCRs were present in many individuals. In a later genetic analysis, fewer N-insertions in productive TCRs were reported among donors in an Asian-associated ancestry cluster than the roughly 710-donor mean. Because HLA typing was unavailable for some donors at each locus, only the typed subset was used in association tests. Assigning TCR associations to individual alleles was difficult when HLA alleles, especially DR and DQ, strongly co-occurred. In a later analysis, several top co-occurrence clusters were reported to appear linked to parvovirus B19, influenza, CMV and Epstein-Barr virus. A further reported finding was that TCR beta sequences accurately predicted the HLA-A and HLA-B alleles for most subjects in the first cohort. Because counts were too low, seventeen rarely observed V segments, including chromosome 9 orphons, were excluded from the earlier analysis of roughly 580 of the donors. This cohort had only TCR beta chains sequenced, and the lack of alpha or paired-chain data limited which features could be detected. A cluster of highly shared sequence variants was judged likely to represent a technical artifact of the sequencing pipeline. In an earlier analysis of fewer than 700 of the donors, most TCR beta V segments appeared in productive rearrangements about 87% or about 30% of the time, broadly matching IMGT annotations. In vitro tests confirmed that a few of the cytomegalovirus-associated TCR beta chains recognize cytomegalovirus antigens. Because the 87-base-pair reads could not distinguish some IMGT-functional V segments, including TRBV6-2 and TRBV6-3, those segments were excluded. Sequencing depth was assumed to be roughly uniform across donors in the presence/absence analyses, though that assumption may not hold. In a later analysis, HLA-associated TCR beta chains showed more clonal expansion and lower generation probabilities than non-associated chains that were equally common. At a false discovery rate of 0.05, a later analysis linked around 17,000 TCR beta sequences to specific HLA alleles. A later analysis found that most CMV-associated TCR beta chains appeared HLA-restricted, with HLA associations seemingly driven largely by CMV exposure. The study listed approximately 150 TCR beta chains as associated with cytomegalovirus. The only immune exposure information available for the cohort was CMV serostatus. Correlated functional status among segregating V segments might be attributable to linkage disequilibrium, but an unknown experimental factor could not be ruled out. The authors suggested that the approach could potentially be generalized to other disease states and immunological phenotypes. In a later analysis, TCR association rates were found to vary across HLA loci, with the most associated TCRs seen for DRB1 alleles and the fewest for HLA-C alleles. Cytomegalovirus status was reported to be diagnosed by the classifier with high specificity and sensitivity in both the original and validation cohorts. V-gene and J-gene trimming of TCR beta chains was associated with a missense DCLRE1C variant in a later genetic analysis, and the association was replicated in an independent cohort.

Sample: PBMCs. The receptor comes from a woman between 18 and 29 years old in good health and CMV-seronegative. This sequence uses TRBV7-6 and TRBJ2-5; 10 central bases correspond to TRBD2. The nucleotides are TGTGCCAGCAGCTATCGAGGGGGGACTAGCGCCCAAGAGACCCAGTACTTC. It translates to CASSYRGGTSAQETQYF. This CDR3, with the reference TRBV7-6 and TRBJ2-5 proteins standing in past its ends, gives the full variable domain GAGVSQSPRYKVTKRGQDVALRCDPISGHVSLYWYRQALGQGPEFLTYFNYEAQQDKSGLPNDRFSAERPEGSISTLTIQRTEQRDSAMYRCASSYRGGTSAQETQYFGPGTRLLVL.